The 8 T cell receptor beta chains reported below all come from one sample, sequenced in a study of PD-1 blockade in classical Hodgkin lymphoma. Assay: immunoSEQ multiplex PCR; the TCRdb copy retains only in-frame clones and omits some. In the table there are fewer than 25,000 clones, around 68% of which are singletons. Time point specified: cycle 4 day 1 (C4D1), after 5 to 7 weeks of nivolumab. Each patient's relapse followed autologous stem cell transplantation, and brentuximab vedotin exposure varied. The material was peripheral blood mononuclear cells (PBMCs), obtained before the fourth cycle of nivolumab. The receptors derive from a human donor with classical Hodgkin lymphoma.

The chain joins TRBV9 to TRBJ1-6; unclear D gene. CDR3 length equals 13 residues. V shed 4 bases and J shed 7 bases, with 9 bases lying between them. Germline V gene data show CDR1 as SGDLS and CDR2 as YYNGEE. The CDR3 DNA follows: TGTGCCAGCAGCCCCGAGGTGAATTCACCCCTCCACTTT. Protein sequence: CASSPEVNSPLHF.

This clone was observed a few times. V gene TRBV7-3 combines with J gene TRBJ2-3; TRBD2 agrees at 9 bases. The germline CDR1 and CDR2 sequences are SGHTA and FQGTGA. This CDR3 is built from 15 residues. The V segment lost 5 bases and the J segment 6 bases; nucleotides outside the gene matches: 9. CDR3 loop: CASSLVGLAGDTQYF. The CDR3 DNA reads as TGTGCCAGCAGCCTGGTCGGGCTAGCGGGGGATACGCAGTATTTT.

The CDR3 loop is CASSRLTSGGEETQYF. CDR3 sequence (DNA): TGTGCCAGTAGTCGACTGACTAGCGGGGGGGAAGAGACCCAGTACTTC. The V and J genes are TRBV19 and TRBJ2-5; 14 bases align to TRBD2. The CDR3 is 16 residues long. The junction had 5 bases not matched to a gene; V was cut back by 5 bases and J by 3 bases. The germline CDR1 and CDR2 sequences are LNHDA and SQIVND (reference sequence).

The chain recombines TRBV7-6 with TRBJ1-1; D is unclear. Per the germline V gene, CDR1 is SGHVS and CDR2 is FNYEAQ. With 5 bases removed from V and 5 bases from J, the gap between germline ends came to 15 bases. CDR3 length: 14 amino acids. CDR3 protein: CASSPTGGVTEAFF. Here the CDR3 DNA reads TGTGCCAGCAGCCCCACCGGCGGGGTAACTGAAGCTTTCTTT.

The V call is TRBV7-9, the J call TRBJ2-5; D possibly uses TRBD1 or TRBD2 (5 bases each). Per germline, CDR1 SEHNR and CDR2 FQNEAQ (reference sequence). V was pared by 5 bases and J by 2 bases, with 15 bases between. The CDR3 spans 15 residues. CDR3 sequence reads: CASSPISGRQETQYF. The CDR3 coding sequence is TGTGCCAGCAGCCCTATTTCGGGACGGCAAGAGACCCAGTACTTC.

This rearrangement joins TRBV6-5 to TRBJ1-6; D remains unclear. Germline V gene sequence: CDR1 MNHEY, CDR2 SVGAGI. This CDR3 is 13 amino acids long. V dropped 7 bases and J dropped 5 bases, with 9 bases sitting between them. CDR3 residues: CASTDRNNSPLHF. As DNA, the CDR3 is TGTGCCAGCACCGACCGTAATAATTCACCCCTCCACTTT.

V usage is TRBV27 and J usage is TRBJ1-4, with TRBD1 identical over 7 bases. The trim removed 5 bases at V and 0 bases at J, leaving 6 bases unmatched. The length of the CDR3 is 16 residues. Per the germline V gene, CDR1 is MNHEY and CDR2 is SMNVEV (reference sequence). The CDR3 loop is CASSLWGQPTNEKLFF. CDR3 nucleotides: TGTGCCAGCAGTCTCTGGGGACAGCCAACTAATGAAAAACTGTTTTTT. The variable domain in full, completed from reference TRBV27 and TRBJ1-4, reads EAQVTQNPRYLITVTGKKLTVTCSQNMNHEYMSWYRQDPGLGLRQIYYSMNVEVTDKGDVPEGYKVSRKEKRNFPLILESPSPNQTSLYFCASSLWGQPTNEKLFFGSGTQLSVL.

The CDR3 is CASSQVGTVYGYTF. CDR3 DNA sequence: TGTGCCAGCAGCCAGGTTGGGACAGTCTATGGCTACACCTTC. V gene TRBV7-9 combines with J gene TRBJ1-2; 7 nucleotides agree with TRBD1. The ends lost 5 bases at V and 4 bases at J; junction bases unmatched: 7. The germline V gene has CDR1 SEHNR and CDR2 FQNEAQ (reference sequence). The CDR3 length is 14 residues.